A single T cell receptor beta chain is shown here with its context. The antigen is not known. Caucasian individuals from Russia who were healthy and aged about 6 to 100 acted as donors. Every participating donor contributed roughly 10 milliliters of peripheral blood through a draw. PBMCs, at least 7 million per sample, were isolated. The source of the sample is a study of blood T cells in healthy people across ages. Study-wide findings and caveats: Whereas aged donors had fewer naive CD4+ cells, long-lived donors had more of them and higher diversity.

For the second PCR, which ran for roughly 7 to 11 cycles, a sample-barcoded 5' primer and a J-beta primer mix were used. TCRdb redid the calling of the 5' RACE reads with MiXCR, one entry per CDR3 protein. Of roughly 1.9 million distinct CDR3 sequences in the sample, about 39% were seen once. The germline gives CDR1 DFQATT, CDR2 SNEGSKA (reference sequence). The CDR3 consists of 14 residues. The ends lost 4 bases at V and 5 bases at J; junction bases unmatched: 7. This chain uses TRBV20-1 with TRBJ1-1; 10 bases fit TRBD1. This TCR derives from a human donor in good health. The sequenced sample was blood. CDR3 region: CSAMTDRGKTEAFF. The CDR3 DNA reads TGCAGTGCTATGACGGACAGGGGGAAAACTGAAGCTTTCTTT.